This T cell receptor (beta chain) comes out of a study of cytomegalovirus exposure and HLA in healthy donors. It was with 60 Vbeta and 13 Jbeta primers that the PCR ran. Some clones are missing from TCRdb's copy, which holds only in-frame ones; the method was immunoSEQ multiplex PCR. The table records some 150,000 clones, nearly 80% of them present only once. V was clipped by 4 bases and J by 1 base, with 7 bases between them. Per the germline V gene, CDR1 is SQVTM and CDR2 is ANQGSEA. CDR3 size: 12 residues. The receptor's source is a young woman in good health and CMV-seronegative. This chain joins TRBV29-1 and TRBJ1-1; TRBD1 is a possible D gene (5 bases). The sample consisted of PBMCs. The CDR3 protein is CSVGQTNTEAFF. CDR3 DNA sequence: TGCAGCGTTGGACAGACGAACACTGAAGCTTTCTTT.